A single sample gave rise to the 12 T cell receptor beta chains below, sequenced in a study of CD8+CD57+ T cells in acquired aplastic anemia (dated by TCRdb to about 2018). The sequencer was an Illumina HiSeq 2000. Genomic DNA served as template for TCR beta VDJ combination and CDR3 sequence profiling. TCRdb trimmed public reads at Q25 via fastp, called clones via MiXCR and kept in-frame beta chains. CDR3 protein duplicates are merged, each entry listing the most common genes and DNA. This sample lists approximately 99,000 distinct CDR3 sequences; approximately 48% were detected once. The ten largest make up under 35% of the sample. The sequenced material came from sorted CD4+, CD8+, or CD8+CD57+ T cells (not recorded which) from PBMCs. The receptors originated from a human donor in good health, serving as a control.

As to this clonotype: This sequence may be a read error, since a much larger clone differs from it by one base. The V call is TRBV7-6, the J call TRBJ1-5; tentative D call: TRBD1 (6 bases). V gave up 2 bases and J gave up 6 bases, with 20 bases separating them. Germline V gene lookup returns CDR1 SGHVS and CDR2 FNYEAQ. The CDR3 is made up of 17 amino acids. Written as DNA, the CDR3 is TGTGCCAGCAGCTTAAGGGGAGGGGGACCCAGGGGTCAGCCCCAGCATTTT. The encoded protein is CASSLRGGGPRGQPQHF.

This clonotype was counted at least ten times. V is TRBV2 and J is TRBJ2-3; 7 positions agree with TRBD2. The CDR3 has 15 residues. V dropped 5 bases and J dropped 6; count of bases not matched to a gene: 11. The V gene's germline CDR1 is SNHLY and CDR2 FYNNEI. CDR3 loop: CASSSAAGPSDTQYF. The CDR3 nucleotides read TGTGCCAGCAGTTCGGCAGCGGGGCCTTCGGATACGCAGTATTTT. Together with reference TRBV2 and TRBJ2-3, the CDR3 gives the full variable domain: EPEVTQTPSHQVTQMGQEVILRCVPISNHLYFYWYRQILGQKVEFLVSFYNNEISEKSEIFDDQFSVERPDGSNFTLKIRSTKLEDSAMYFCASSSAAGPSDTQYFGPGTRLTVL.

V usage is TRBV19 and J usage is TRBJ2-2; the D is unclear. Germline V gives CDR1 LNHDA, CDR2 SQIVND (reference sequence). The CDR3 has 13 amino acids. V gave up 7 bases and J gave up 6 bases, with 12 bases separating them. The CDR3 DNA sequence: TGTGCCAGTAAGCCCTCTGGCTCCGGGGAGCTGTTTTTT. This translates into CASKPSGSGELFF.

This clonotype has only a few counts. The chain links TRBV6-2 or TRBV6-3 to TRBJ2-1, with a possible D match to TRBD1 (5 bases). The CDR3 contains 16 residues. In germline, CDR1 is MNHEY, CDR2 SVGEGT. The V and J ends lost 2 bases and 0 bases respectively, with 11 bases between them. The CDR3 reads CASSYDRLNSYNEQFF. DNA for the CDR3: TGTGCCAGCAGTTACGACAGACTCAACTCCTACAATGAGCAGTTCTTC.

This clonotype was found many times. The gene calls are TRBV5-8 and TRBJ2-7; possibly TRBD2 for D (6 bases). The germline V gene encodes CDR1 SGHTS and CDR2 YDEGEE. There are 13 residues in the CDR3. Trimming stripped 4 bases from V and 6 bases from J, with 14 bases between. In DNA form, the CDR3 reads TGTGCCAGCAGCCCATTGGGGGGAGGCGAGCAGTACTTC. Its protein product is CASSPLGGGEQYF.

This clonotype occurred many times. This chain connects TRBV10-3 to TRBJ2-5; tentative D call: TRBD1 (5 bases). The CDR3 extends over 15 amino acids. With 4 bases removed from V and 5 bases from J, the gap between germline ends came to 17 bases. Germline CDR1 ENHRY, CDR2 SYGVKD. The CDR3 spells CAISGTGGVIETQYF. The CDR3 bases are TGTGCCATCAGTGGAACAGGCGGTGTGATCGAGACCCAGTACTTC.

This rearrangement joins TRBV10-3 to TRBJ2-1, with TRBD2 matching over 12 bases. V shed 2 bases, J shed 8 bases, and the junction held 10 bases outside the gene matches. In germline, CDR1 is ENHRY, CDR2 SYGVKD. CDR3 length: 17 amino acids. CDR3 nucleotides: TGTGCCATCAGTGAGACCTTGACTAGCGGGAGTAAGGATGAGCAGTTCTTC. It codes for CAISETLTSGSKDEQFF.

The chain is built from TRBV2 and TRBJ1-1; D is perhaps TRBD1 (5 bases). The CDR3 is 13 residues long. V was clipped by 4 bases and J by 5 bases, with 11 bases between them. Germline lookup yields CDR1 SNHLY and CDR2 FYNNEI. The CDR3 nucleotides read TGTGCCAGCAGTGGTCAGGGTCGAACTGAAGCTTTCTTT. Translation: CASSGQGRTEAFF.

The chain is built from TRBV2 and TRBJ2-7, with D perhaps TRBD2 (6 bases). The CDR3 is made up of 13 amino acids. The germline CDR1 and CDR2 sequences are SNHLY and FYNNEI. The V and J ends lost 7 bases and 0 bases respectively, with 10 bases between them. CDR3 nucleotides: TGTGCCAGCAATCGGGGGAGCTCCTACGAGCAGTACTTC. Translating it yields CASNRGSSYEQYF.

The chain recombines TRBV9 with TRBJ1-1; D uncertain. V lost 1 base to trimming and J lost 1 base, with 5 bases between them. This CDR3 comprises 13 residues. Germline V gene lookup returns CDR1 SGDLS and CDR2 YYNGEE. DNA of the CDR3: TGTGCCAGCAGCGTAACGAGGAACACTGAAGCTTTCTTT. Translating gives CASSVTRNTEAFF. Full variable domain (missing parts from reference TRBV9 and TRBJ1-1): DSGVTQTPKHLITATGQRVTLRCSPRSGDLSVYWYQQSLDQGLQFLIQYYNGEERAKGNILERFSAQQFPDLHSELNLSSLELGDSALYFCASSVTRNTEAFFGQGTRLTVV.

The sample holds many counts of this clonotype. This chain links TRBV14 with TRBJ1-1; unclear D gene. CDR3 length: 12 amino acids. V dropped 1 base and J dropped 11 bases, with 11 bases sitting between them. Germline values: CDR1 SGHDN, CDR2 FVKESK. The CDR3 loop reads CASSQGEDWAFF. CDR3 coding DNA: TGTGCCAGCAGCCAAGGGGAAGATTGGGCTTTCTTT.

This rearrangement joins TRBV5-1 to TRBJ2-3; D is perhaps TRBD1 (7 bases). Trimming shortened V by 3 bases and J by 2 bases, and 13 bases separated the two germline ends. The CDR3 covers 15 residues. The germline V gene has CDR1 SGHRS and CDR2 YFSETQ. In nucleotides, the CDR3 is TGCGCCAGCAGCTGCCAGGGGGGTTACACAGATACGCAGTATTTT. Translation gives CASSCQGGYTDTQYF. Drawing the rest from reference TRBV5-1 and TRBJ2-3, the complete variable domain is KAGVTQTPRYLIKTRGQQVTLSCSPISGHRSVSWYQQTPGQGLQFLFEYFSETQRNKGNFPGRFSGRQFSNSRSEMNVSTLELGDSALYLCASSCQGGYTDTQYFGPGTRLTVL.